These 32 T cell receptor beta chains were sequenced from one sample in a study of blood T cell repertoires in COVID-19. This table comes from immunoSEQ multiplex PCR, and its TCRdb copy is limited to in-frame clones, with some not included. The table lists roughly 280,000 clones, about 87% of them singletons. Sequencing input: PBMCs or T cells enriched from blood (not recorded which). The source of these receptors is a woman aged 25 to 39 with acute COVID-19.

The gene calls are TRBV25-1 and TRBJ1-3; D may be TRBD1 (5 bases). The CDR3 consists of 14 residues. Germline loops: CDR1 MGHDK, CDR2 SYGVNS. V was trimmed by 2 bases and J by 4 bases, leaving 9 bases between them. The CDR3 here is CASSEPGFGNTIYF. CDR3 in DNA: TGTGCCAGCAGTGAACCAGGGTTCGGAAACACCATATATTTT.

V usage is TRBV7-3 and J usage is TRBJ2-3; D perhaps matches TRBD2 (6 bases). The germline V gene has CDR1 SGHTA and CDR2 FQGTGA. Trimming removed 5 bases from V and 4 bases from J, with 16 bases in between. The CDR3 contains 15 residues. CDR3 nucleotides: TGTGCCAGCAGCATGCAAGGCGGGATGGCAGATACGCAGTATTTT. It is translated as CASSMQGGMADTQYF. The full variable domain, rest sourced from reference TRBV7-3 and TRBJ2-3, is GAGVSQTPSNKVTEKGKYVELRCDPISGHTALYWYRQSLGQGPEFLIYFQGTGAADDSGLPNDRFFAVRPEGSVSTLKIQRTERGDSAVYLCASSMQGGMADTQYFGPGTRLTVL.

The rearrangement links TRBV10-3 to TRBJ1-2; 8 bases are a match to TRBD1. The V gene end was trimmed by 6 bases and the J gene end by 7 bases; junction bases not matched to a gene: 10. The germline V gene has CDR1 ENHRY and CDR2 SYGVKD. The CDR3 extends over 14 amino acids. The CDR3 loop is CAIRELDRGVGYTF. The CDR3 coding sequence is TGTGCCATCAGAGAACTAGACAGGGGTGTTGGCTACACCTTC.

This clone was recorded once. The V gene is TRBV11-3, the J gene TRBJ2-1; 11 bases line up with TRBD2. Germline loops: CDR1 SGHNT, CDR2 YENEEA. J was trimmed by 7 bases and V by 4 bases; bases with no gene match: 6. The CDR3 sequence is 15 residues long. Here the CDR3 reads CASSSLAGDGNEQFF. Here the CDR3 DNA reads TGTGCCAGCAGCTCACTAGCGGGAGATGGGAATGAGCAGTTCTTC.

V is TRBV19 and J is TRBJ2-1, with 11 positions matching TRBD2. V gave up 5 bases and J gave up 2 bases; unmatched junction bases: 5. Germline V lookup: CDR1 LNHDA, CDR2 SQIVND (reference sequence). The CDR3 has 16 amino acids. The CDR3 is CASSGTSGQTYNEQFF. In DNA, the CDR3 is TGTGCCAGTAGTGGGACTAGCGGCCAAACCTACAATGAGCAGTTCTTC.

The chain recombines TRBV15 with TRBJ2-1, with D unresolved. The CDR3 covers 14 residues. V dropped 0 bases and J dropped 3 bases, with 6 bases sitting between them. Germline lookup yields CDR1 LNHNV and CDR2 YYDKDF (reference sequence). In DNA, the CDR3 is TGTGCCACCAGCAGAGAGCTAAGCTACAATGAGCAGTTCTTC. This sequence encodes CATSRELSYNEQFF.

For this clone: This specimen includes other DNA sequences encoding the same CDR3. V and J are TRBV18 and TRBJ2-2, with no clear D. Germline V gene sequence: CDR1 KGHSH, CDR2 LQKENI. The CDR3 sequence is 11 residues long. V lost 3 bases and J lost 6, with 2 bases in between. CDR3 nucleotide sequence: TGTGCCAGCTCACCCTCCGGGGAGCTGTTTTTT. It specifies CASSPSGELFF.

This sequence joins TRBV4-1 and TRBJ2-5, with 7 nucleotides matching TRBD1. The J segment lost 6 bases and the V segment lost 1 base, leaving 5 bases of the junction unmatched. Germline loops: CDR1 MGHRA, CDR2 YSYEKL. This CDR3 comprises 14 residues. The CDR3 sequence: CASSQVRGGKTQYF. The DNA for the CDR3 is TGCGCCAGCAGCCAAGTCCGAGGGGGCAAGACCCAGTACTTC.

In this sample, this clone turned up a few times. This chain uses TRBV9 with TRBJ2-3, with TRBD2 matching over 8 bases. Per germline, CDR1 SGDLS and CDR2 YYNGEE. The CDR3 runs to 15 residues. The V segment lost 0 bases and the J segment 0 bases; nucleotides outside the gene matches: 0. CDR3 bases: TGTGCCAGCAGCGTAGCTAGCGGGAGCACAGATACGCAGTATTTT. Its translation is CASSVASGSTDTQYF.

This chain uses TRBV2 with TRBJ1-1, with D perhaps TRBD1 (6 bases). The CDR3 totals 12 residues. Germline V gene data show CDR1 as SNHLY and CDR2 as FYNNEI. The CDR3 region has the DNA TGTGCAGCGGGAACGACAGGCAGCCGAGCTTTCTTT. As protein: CAAGTTGSRAFF.

In the case of this clone: A junction end diverges from the germline sequence, so it may reflect a read error. This chain links TRBV7-9 with TRBJ1-5; 7 bases are a match to TRBD1. CDR3 length equals 12 residues. Germline CDR1 SEHNR, CDR2 FQNEAQ (reference sequence). This CDR3 reads CASSLEGGAQDF. Here the CDR3 DNA reads TGTGCCAGCAGCTTAGAAGGGGGCGCTCAGGATTTT. The whole variable domain, filled in from reference TRBV7-9 and TRBJ1-5, reads DTGVSQNPRHKITKRGQNVTFRCDPISEHNRLYWYRQTLGQGPEFLTYFQNEAQLEKSRLLSDRFSAERPKGSFSTLEIQRTEQGDSAMYLCASSLEGGAQDFGDGTRLSIL.

The chain links TRBV4-3 to TRBJ1-2; the D gene is possibly TRBD1 (5 bases). V was shortened by 0 bases and J by 1 base, with 6 bases between the two germline ends. The CDR3 is 14 amino acids. CDR1 is LGHNA, CDR2 YSLEER, per germline. CDR3 DNA: TGCGCCAGCAGCCAAGATCAGGGTAACTATGGCTACACCTTC. Encoded protein: CASSQDQGNYGYTF.

The V gene is TRBV19, the J gene TRBJ2-7; TRBD2 might be the D (5 bases). CDR3 length: 14 residues. Per the germline V gene, CDR1 is LNHDA and CDR2 is SQIVND (reference sequence). V lost 5 bases and J lost 3, with 14 bases in between. CDR3 nucleotide sequence: TGTGCCAGTAGTCGTGCGGGTGGAAACTACGAGCAGTACTTC. Translation: CASSRAGGNYEQYF.

For the CDR3, the DNA is TGTGCCAGCAGCCACACAGATACGCAGTATTTT. Translating it yields CASSHTDTQYF. The rearrangement joins TRBV7-9 to TRBJ2-3; the D is unclear. V was clipped by 5 bases and J by 2 bases, with 2 bases between them. Germline loops: CDR1 SEHNR, CDR2 FQNEAQ (reference sequence). This CDR3 contains 11 residues.

The chain employs TRBV27 and TRBJ2-1, with 7 positions matching TRBD1. Unmatched junction bases numbered 3, after V lost 6 bases and J lost 1 base. CDR1 is MNHEY, CDR2 SMNVEV, per germline (reference sequence). This CDR3 spans 14 amino acids. The CDR3 region has the DNA TGTGCCAGCAGCCCAGGGGGATCCTACAATGAGCAGTTCTTC. It codes for CASSPGGSYNEQFF.

The gene calls are TRBV7-9 and TRBJ2-7; TRBD1 matches 11 bases. V lost 4 bases, J lost 7 bases, and 12 bases stayed unmatched. The CDR3 loop spans 16 amino acids. CDR1 SEHNR and CDR2 FQNEAQ come from the germline V gene (reference sequence). CDR3 sequence reads: CASSYGQGADFEEQYF. The CDR3 coding sequence is TGTGCCAGCAGCTATGGACAGGGGGCCGATTTCGAGGAGCAGTACTTC.

The chain has TRBV24-1 and TRBJ1-2, with D uncertain. Germline V gene lookup returns CDR1 KGHDR and CDR2 SFDVKD. Trimming shortened V by 4 bases and J by 5 bases, and 7 bases separated the two germline ends. This CDR3 is built from 12 residues. CDR3 amino acids: CATSDPSYGYTF. CDR3 DNA: TGTGCCACCAGTGACCCCAGTTATGGCTACACCTTC.

The gene calls are TRBV4-1 and TRBJ2-1; 7 nucleotides line up with TRBD2. Germline V CDR1 and CDR2: MGHRA, YSYEKL. The V and J ends lost 5 bases and 7 bases, in that order; junction bases with no gene match: 8. The CDR3 is made up of 14 amino acids. The CDR3 coding sequence is TGCGCCAGCAGCTCCCCTAGCGGAGTGAATGAGCAGTTCTTC. It codes for CASSSPSGVNEQFF.

V gene TRBV7-6 combines with J gene TRBJ2-1; 11 nucleotides match TRBD2. V lost 5 bases to trimming and J lost 11 bases; unmatched junction nucleotides: 14. Per the germline V gene, CDR1 is SGHVS and CDR2 is FNYEAQ. The CDR3 has 16 amino acids. The CDR3 region has the DNA TGTGCCAGCAGCGCCTCACTAGCGGGAGAAGTGATAAAGCAGTTCTTC. This codes for CASSASLAGEVIKQFF.

The J gene is TRBJ2-1, the V gene TRBV28; D gene unclear. V gave up 3 bases and J gave up 10 bases, with 16 bases separating them. Germline V gene sequence: CDR1 MDHEN, CDR2 SYDVKM. The CDR3 covers 14 residues. The CDR3 DNA is TGTGCCAGCAGTTTGTCGGTAAATACTCTGGAGCAGTTCTTC. Its protein product is CASSLSVNTLEQFF.

V usage is TRBV10-3 and J usage is TRBJ2-1; maybe TRBD1 (7 bases). CDR1 is ENHRY, CDR2 SYGVKD, per germline. V dropped 0 bases and J dropped 7 bases, with 10 bases sitting between them. The CDR3 spans 14 residues. CDR3 sequence: CAISESSGGNEQFF. Written as DNA, the CDR3 is TGTGCCATCAGTGAGTCTTCAGGGGGGAATGAGCAGTTCTTC.

V gene TRBV28 combines with J gene TRBJ2-4, with 9 bases matching TRBD1. Germline trimming cut 5 bases from V and 0 bases from J; bases unmatched to any gene: 11. CDR1 and CDR2 (germline): MDHEN, SYDVKM. The CDR3 runs 18 residues. CDR3 coding DNA: TGTGCCAGCAGTGACCCCGGGACAGGGACCCTAGCCAAAAACATTCAGTACTTC. It codes for CASSDPGTGTLAKNIQYF.

Written as DNA, the CDR3 is TGTGCCAGGAAAGGGGCGGGGAGCGGGGAGCTGTTTTTT. It codes for CARKGAGSGELFF. The V and J genes are TRBV30 and TRBJ2-2, with a weak D call TRBD2 (6 bases). Germline assignment: CDR1 GTSNPN and CDR2 SVGIG (reference sequence). V was trimmed by 8 bases and J by 7 bases, leaving 17 bases between them. This CDR3 spans 13 amino acids. The variable domain in full, with the rest retrieved from reference TRBV30 and TRBJ2-2, is SQTIHQWPATLVQPVGSPLSLECTVEGTSNPNLYWYRQAAGRGLQLLFYSVGIGQISSEVPQNLSASRPQDRQFILSSKKLLLSDSGFYLCARKGAGSGELFFGEGSRLTVL.

The chain recombines TRBV10-3 with TRBJ1-2, with D possibly TRBD1 on 5 matching bases. The CDR3 length is 12 residues. Germline CDR1 is ENHRY and CDR2 is SYGVKD. V shed 8 bases and J shed 4 bases, with 11 bases lying between them. The CDR3 coding sequence is TGTGCCATCGGGGAGGGGACCTATGGCTACACCTTC. As protein: CAIGEGTYGYTF.

The sample holds a few counts of this clone. The chain joins TRBV28 to TRBJ1-1; the D gene is possibly TRBD1 (6 bases). Trimming took 6 bases from V and 6 from J, leaving 11 bases between them. Germline loops: CDR1 MDHEN, CDR2 SYDVKM. The CDR3 extends over 12 amino acids. The CDR3 DNA sequence: TGTGCCAGCAGCCCCTCAGGGGCTGAAGCTTTCTTT. It codes for CASSPSGAEAFF.

The genes are TRBV11-2 and TRBJ2-5; 9 bases align to TRBD1. This CDR3 has 15 residues. J lost 1 base, V lost 3 bases, and 3 bases had no gene match. Germline V lookup: CDR1 SGHAT, CDR2 FQNNGV. The DNA of the CDR3 is TGTGCCAGCAGCTTCCGGGACAGGGTCCAAGAGACCCAGTACTTC. It is translated as CASSFRDRVQETQYF. The full variable domain, with the rest looked up from reference TRBV11-2 and TRBJ2-5, is EAGVAQSPRYKIIEKRQSVAFWCNPISGHATLYWYQQILGQGPKLLIQFQNNGVVDDSQLPKDRFSAERLKGVDSTLKIQPAKLEDSAVYLCASSFRDRVQETQYFGPGTRLLVL.

The chain is built from TRBV5-1 and TRBJ2-7; TRBD2 agrees at 8 bases. With 2 bases clipped from V and 0 bases from J, the junction kept 7 bases outside the gene matches. This CDR3 contains 16 residues. The germline V gene has CDR1 SGHRS and CDR2 YFSETQ. CDR3 loop: CASSLELAAASYEQYF. CDR3 nucleotides: TGCGCCAGCAGCTTAGAACTAGCGGCAGCCTCCTACGAGCAGTACTTC.

The chain couples TRBV14 to TRBJ1-4; 11 positions match TRBD1. J lost 8 bases, V lost 4 bases, and 12 bases had no gene match. The length of the CDR3 is 17 residues. CDR1 is SGHDN, CDR2 FVKESK, per germline. CDR3 sequence: CASSLLPPGQGDEKLFF. CDR3 sequence (DNA): TGTGCCAGCAGCCTATTGCCTCCGGGACAGGGGGACGAAAAACTGTTTTTT.

The rearrangement joins TRBV5-1 to TRBJ2-6; D might be TRBD1 (6 bases). Germline CDR1 SGHRS, CDR2 YFSETQ. The CDR3 has 17 amino acids. V was clipped by 2 bases and J by 1 base, with 13 bases between them. CDR3 sequence reads: CASSLNGRGSGANVLTF. The CDR3 DNA reads as TGCGCCAGCAGCTTAAATGGCAGGGGTTCTGGGGCCAACGTCCTGACTTTC.

The genes are TRBV6-2 or TRBV6-3 and TRBJ2-7, with D perhaps matching TRBD2 (6 bases). V dropped 0 bases and J dropped 3 bases, with 27 bases sitting between them. The germline V gene encodes CDR1 MNHEY and CDR2 SVGEGT. The CDR3 contains 20 residues. In DNA form, the CDR3 reads TGTGCCAGCAGTTACTCGAAGTATGGGGGGACGCGGGTCTCCGGCTACGAGCAGTACTTC. Amino acids: CASSYSKYGGTRVSGYEQYF.

The genes are TRBV10-3 and TRBJ1-1, with TRBD1 matching 7 bases. Germline V gives CDR1 ENHRY, CDR2 SYGVKD. J gave up 3 bases and V 6 bases, and 1 base lay outside the gene matches. CDR3 length: 12 residues. DNA for the CDR3: TGTGCCATCAGAGGACAGGACACTGAAGCTTTCTTT. This encodes CAIRGQDTEAFF.

Written as DNA, the CDR3 is TGTGCCAGCAGTTTATACGGGACAGCTTTTACGAACACTGAAGCTTTCTTT. It yields the protein CASSLYGTAFTNTEAFF. The rearrangement links TRBV27 to TRBJ1-1; 7 bases fit TRBD1. Germline V lookup: CDR1 MNHEY, CDR2 SMNVEV (reference sequence). Trimming took 1 base from V and 1 from J; bases not matched to a gene: 9. CDR3 length: 17 amino acids.